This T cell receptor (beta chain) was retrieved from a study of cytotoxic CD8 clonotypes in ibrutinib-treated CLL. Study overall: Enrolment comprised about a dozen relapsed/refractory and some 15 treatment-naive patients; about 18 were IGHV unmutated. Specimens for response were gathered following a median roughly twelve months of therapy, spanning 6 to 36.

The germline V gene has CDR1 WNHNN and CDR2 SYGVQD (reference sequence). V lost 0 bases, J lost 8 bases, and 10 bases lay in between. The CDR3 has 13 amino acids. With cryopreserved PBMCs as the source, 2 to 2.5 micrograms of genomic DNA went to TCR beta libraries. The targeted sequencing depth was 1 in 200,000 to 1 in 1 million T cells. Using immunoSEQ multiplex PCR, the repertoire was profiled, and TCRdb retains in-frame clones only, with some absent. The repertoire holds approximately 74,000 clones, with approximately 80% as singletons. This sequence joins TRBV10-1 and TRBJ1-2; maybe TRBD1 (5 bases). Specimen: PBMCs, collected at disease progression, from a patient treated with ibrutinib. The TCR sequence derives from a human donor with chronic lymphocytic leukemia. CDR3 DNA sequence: TGCGCCAGCAGTGAGTCGGCAGGGCGCGGCTACACCTTC. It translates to CASSESAGRGYTF.